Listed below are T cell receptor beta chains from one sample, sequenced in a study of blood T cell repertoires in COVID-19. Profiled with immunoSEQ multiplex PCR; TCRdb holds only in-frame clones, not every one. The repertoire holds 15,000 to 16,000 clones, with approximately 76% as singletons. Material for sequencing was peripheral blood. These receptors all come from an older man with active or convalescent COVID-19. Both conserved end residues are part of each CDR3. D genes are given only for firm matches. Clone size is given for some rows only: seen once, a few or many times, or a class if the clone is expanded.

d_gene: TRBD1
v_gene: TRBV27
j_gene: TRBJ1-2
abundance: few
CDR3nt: TGTGCCAGCAGACAGGGGGGTCTTTACTCCTTC
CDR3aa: CASRQGGLYSF

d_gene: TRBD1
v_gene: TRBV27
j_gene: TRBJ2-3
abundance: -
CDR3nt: TGTGCCAGCAGTTTGAGAGGGGGCATGGCAGATACGCAGTATTTT
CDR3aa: CASSLRGGMADTQYF

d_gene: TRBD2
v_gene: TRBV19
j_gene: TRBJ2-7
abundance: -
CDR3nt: TGTGCCAGTAGTTCCGGGACTAGCGGGTACGAGCAGTACTTC
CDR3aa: CASSSGTSGYEQYF

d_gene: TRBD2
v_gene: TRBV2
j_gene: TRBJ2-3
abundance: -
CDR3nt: TGTGCCAGCAGTGAAAGGGGGACTAGCGGGGGCACAGATACGCAGTATTTT
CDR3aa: CASSERGTSGGTDTQYF

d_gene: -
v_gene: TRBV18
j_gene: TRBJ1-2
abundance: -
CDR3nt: TGTGCCAGCTCATCACAGCCTATCTATGGCTACACCTTC
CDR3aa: CASSSQPIYGYTF

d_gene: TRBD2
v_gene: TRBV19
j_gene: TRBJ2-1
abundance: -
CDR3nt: TGTGCCAGTAGTATAGATCATAGTAGACTAGCGGCCGGGGATGAGCAGTTCTTC
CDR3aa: CASSIDHSRLAAGDEQFF

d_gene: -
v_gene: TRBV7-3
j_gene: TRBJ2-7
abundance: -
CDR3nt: TGTGCCAGCAGCCCTAGCGCGGGGAGCTCCTACGAGCAGTACTTC
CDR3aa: CASSPSAGSSYEQYF

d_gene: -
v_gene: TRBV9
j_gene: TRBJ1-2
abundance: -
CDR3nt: TGTGCCAGCAGCTCTTCGGATGGCTACACCTTC
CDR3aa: CASSSSDGYTF

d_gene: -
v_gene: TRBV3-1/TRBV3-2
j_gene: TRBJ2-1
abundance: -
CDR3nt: TGTGCCAGCAGCCGCGCTGCCGGGTTGGGTGAGCAGTTCTTC
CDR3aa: CASSRAAGLGEQFF

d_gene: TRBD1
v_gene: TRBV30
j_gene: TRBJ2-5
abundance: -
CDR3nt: TGTGCCTGGAGTGTAGGGGGCGCGGAGACCCAGTACTTC
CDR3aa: CAWSVGGAETQYF

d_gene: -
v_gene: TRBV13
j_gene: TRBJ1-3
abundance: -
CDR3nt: TGTGCCAGCAGCTTAAGGGGGACACGGTCTGGAAACACCATATATTTT
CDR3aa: CASSLRGTRSGNTIYF

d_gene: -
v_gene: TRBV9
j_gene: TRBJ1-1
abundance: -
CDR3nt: TGTGCCAGCAGCGTAGGTCAGGAGAACACTGAAGCTTTCTTT
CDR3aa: CASSVGQENTEAFF

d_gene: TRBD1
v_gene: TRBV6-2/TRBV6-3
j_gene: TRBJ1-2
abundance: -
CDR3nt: TGTGCCAGCAGTTACCAGGGGGAAGGTGGCTACACCTTC
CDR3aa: CASSYQGEGGYTF

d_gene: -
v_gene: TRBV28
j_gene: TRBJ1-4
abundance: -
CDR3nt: TGTGCCAGCAGCGTTAAAGAAAAACTGTTTTTT
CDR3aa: CASSVKEKLFF

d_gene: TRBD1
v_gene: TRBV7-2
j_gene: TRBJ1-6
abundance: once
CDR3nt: TGTGCCAGCAGCTCCGGTCGAGGGACAGGGCAGAATTCACCCCTCCACTTT
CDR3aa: CASSSGRGTGQNSPLHF

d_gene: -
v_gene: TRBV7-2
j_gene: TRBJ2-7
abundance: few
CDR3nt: TGTGCCAGCAGCTTAGAGCTGGGCGGGTACGAGCAGTACTTC
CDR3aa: CASSLELGGYEQYF

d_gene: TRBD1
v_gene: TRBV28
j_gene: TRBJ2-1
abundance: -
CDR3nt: TGTGCCAGCAGTCCCCCGGGGACAGCGTACAATGAGCAGTTCTTC
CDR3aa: CASSPPGTAYNEQFF

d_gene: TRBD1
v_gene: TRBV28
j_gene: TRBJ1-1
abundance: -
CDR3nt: TGTGCCAGCAGTACAGGGGCCACTGAAGCTTTCTTT
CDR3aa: CASSTGATEAFF

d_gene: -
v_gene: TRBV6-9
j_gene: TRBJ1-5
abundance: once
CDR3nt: TGTGCCAGCAGTTTGGTTAGTCAGCCCCAGCATTTT
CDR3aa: CASSLVSQPQHF

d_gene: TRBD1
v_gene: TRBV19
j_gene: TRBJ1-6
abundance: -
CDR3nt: TGTGCCAGTAGTCCCCCCGGGACAGTAAATTCACCCCTCCACTTT
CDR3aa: CASSPPGTVNSPLHF

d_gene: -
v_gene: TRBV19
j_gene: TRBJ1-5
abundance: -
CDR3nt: TGTGCCAGTAGTATTGAGAATCAGCCCCAGCATTTT
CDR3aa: CASSIENQPQHF

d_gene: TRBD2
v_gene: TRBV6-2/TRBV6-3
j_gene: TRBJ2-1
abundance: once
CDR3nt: TGTGCCAGCAGCGAACCGGGACTAGCGGGGGCCAACAATGAGCAGTTCTTC
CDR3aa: CASSEPGLAGANNEQFF